These 17 T cell receptor beta chains came from one sample sequenced in a study of blood T cell repertoires in COVID-19. Generated by immunoSEQ multiplex PCR, the TCRdb table keeps only in-frame clones and is missing some. The sample holds approximately 240,000 clones, 70% to 85% seen once. The material sequenced was peripheral blood. The origin of the receptors is a middle-aged woman who had recovered from COVID-19.

In this sample, this clone turned up a few times. The chain joins TRBV7-2 to TRBJ1-2, with 7 positions matching TRBD1. Looked up from germline, CDR1 is SGHTA and CDR2 is FQGNSA. The CDR3 consists of 15 residues. Unmatched junction bases numbered 14, after V lost 5 bases and J lost 8 bases. The DNA of the CDR3 is TGTGCCAGCAGCCCTTTAGTAGGAGGGGGCTTCGGCTACACCTTC. As protein: CASSPLVGGGFGYTF.

The V gene is TRBV4-3, the J gene TRBJ2-2, with 9 bases lining up with TRBD1. The CDR3 extends over 17 amino acids. CDR1 LGHNA and CDR2 YSLEER come from the germline V gene. Unmatched junction bases numbered 8, after V lost 2 bases and J lost 4 bases. The CDR3 bases are TGCGCCAGCAGCCAATCCGGGACAGGGCAGTTCACCGGGGAGCTGTTTTTT. Protein: CASSQSGTGQFTGELFF.

This rearrangement joins TRBV10-3 to TRBJ1-2, with 7 bases matching TRBD1. CDR1 ENHRY and CDR2 SYGVKD come from the germline V gene. The CDR3 is 13 residues long. CDR3 in amino acids: CVSRSGDSYGYTF. The CDR3 nucleotides are TGTGTGTCAAGGTCCGGGGACAGCTATGGCTACACCTTC.

The chain is built from TRBV25-1 and TRBJ1-2; D is perhaps TRBD1 (6 bases). Looked up from germline, CDR1 is MGHDK and CDR2 is SYGVNS. Trimming took off 6 bases at V and 0 bases at J, with 14 bases between the two ends. The CDR3 length is 15 residues. In nucleotides, the CDR3 is TGTGCCAGCAGGCCGCGAGGGGGATCTAACTATGGCTACACCTTC. This codes for CASRPRGGSNYGYTF.

The V call is TRBV2, the J call TRBJ1-1; possibly TRBD1 for D (5 bases). The CDR3 loop spans 14 amino acids. The germline V and J ends were trimmed by 8 bases and 5 bases, with 18 bases remaining between them. Germline CDR1 is SNHLY and CDR2 is FYNNEI. CDR3 DNA sequence: TGTGCCAGCGAGGGAGACGCGGGGCAAACTGAAGCTTTCTTT. It translates to CASEGDAGQTEAFF.

V and J are TRBV19 and TRBJ1-6; no reliable D call. V was cut by 7 bases and J by 8 bases, with 9 bases left in between. Per the germline V gene, CDR1 is LNHDA and CDR2 is SQIVND (reference sequence). The CDR3 has 12 residues. CDR3 sequence (DNA): TGTGCCAGTAACAGCAGGTATTCACCCCTCCACTTT. As protein: CASNSRYSPLHF.

The rearrangement links TRBV7-2 to TRBJ1-4; 8 bases fit TRBD1. Per the germline V gene, CDR1 is SGHTA and CDR2 is FQGNSA. Unmatched junction bases numbered 13, after V lost 1 base and J lost 15 bases. The CDR3 has 15 amino acids. CDR3 bases: TGTGCCAGCAGCTTAGAGGCAGGGGGCTTGGGTAGGGTGTTTTTT. Translated, it gives CASSLEAGGLGRVFF.

This sequence joins TRBV19 and TRBJ2-1; weak D call: TRBD2 (5 bases). From germline, CDR1 is LNHDA and CDR2 SQIVND (reference sequence). The length of the CDR3 is 13 residues. The V end was cut by 3 bases, the J end by 4 bases, with 7 bases between. Here the CDR3 reads CASSMTGYNEQFF. CDR3 DNA sequence: TGTGCCAGTAGTATGACGGGGTACAATGAGCAGTTCTTC.

The genes are TRBV19 and TRBJ1-2, with 8 bases lining up with TRBD1. V was pared by 6 bases and J by 8 bases, with 5 bases of the junction left unmatched. Germline values: CDR1 LNHDA, CDR2 SQIVND (reference sequence). The CDR3 is made up of 12 amino acids. CDR3 DNA sequence: TGTGCCAGTAGCCACAGGGGGGACGGCTACACCTTC. Amino acid sequence: CASSHRGDGYTF.

This clone was picked up a small number of times. This sequence joins TRBV27 and TRBJ1-5; TRBD1 is a possible D gene (5 bases). This CDR3 comprises 16 residues. In germline, CDR1 is MNHEY, CDR2 SMNVEV (reference sequence). V lost 5 bases to trimming and J lost 0 bases, with 14 bases between them. CDR3 amino acids: CASSPQTDYSNQPQHF. The CDR3 nucleotides read TGTGCCAGCAGTCCACAGACAGATTATAGCAATCAGCCCCAGCATTTT.

This chain uses TRBV20-1 with TRBJ2-3; 12 bases match TRBD2. This CDR3 comprises 14 residues. The V gene's germline CDR1 is DFQATT and CDR2 SNEGSKA (reference sequence). The ends lost 3 bases at V and 6 bases at J; junction bases unmatched: 4. The CDR3 here is CSASLAGGVDTQYF. The CDR3 region has the DNA TGCAGTGCTAGTCTAGCGGGGGGGGTTGATACGCAGTATTTT.

V usage is TRBV5-1 and J usage is TRBJ1-1, with unresolved D. V dropped 6 bases and J dropped 1 base, with 10 bases sitting between them. Germline V lookup: CDR1 SGHRS, CDR2 YFSETQ. This CDR3 comprises 13 residues. The CDR3 region has the DNA TGCGCCAGCAACGCAGGCTCGAACACTGAAGCTTTCTTT. Its translation is CASNAGSNTEAFF.

This chain uses TRBV18 with TRBJ2-1; the D is unclear. The CDR3 is 16 amino acids. The V end was cut by 0 bases, the J end by 0 bases, with 9 bases between. The germline CDR1 and CDR2 sequences are KGHSH and LQKENI. The CDR3 sequence: CASSPPGVSSYNEQFF. CDR3 coding DNA: TGTGCCAGCTCACCACCGGGCGTTAGCTCCTACAATGAGCAGTTCTTC. The full variable domain, rest sourced from reference TRBV18 and TRBJ2-1, is NAGVMQNPRHLVRRRGQEARLRCSPMKGHSHVYWYRQLPEEGLKFMVYLQKENIIDESGMPKERFSAEFPKEGPSILRIQQVVRGDSAAYFCASSPPGVSSYNEQFFGPGTRLTVL.

The V call is TRBV3-1 (or the pseudogene TRBV3-2), the J call TRBJ2-7; possible D gene TRBD2, 6 bases. Per germline, CDR1 LGHDT and CDR2 YNNKEL (reference sequence). There are 12 residues in the CDR3. V was clipped by 0 bases and J by 7 bases, with 7 bases between them. In DNA, the CDR3 is TGTGCCAGCAGCCAAGAGGCGGGGGAGCAGTACTTC. Protein: CASSQEAGEQYF.

The gene calls are TRBV4-2 and TRBJ2-1, with 8 bases matching TRBD1. The CDR3 is 17 residues long. V trimming: 0 bases; J trimming: 4 bases; junction bases outside the gene matches: 8. The germline gives CDR1 LGHNA, CDR2 YNFKEQ. The CDR3 loop reads CASSQDLDRGGYNEQFF. As DNA, the CDR3 is TGTGCCAGCAGCCAAGATCTCGACAGGGGTGGGTACAATGAGCAGTTCTTC.

The V gene is TRBV3-1 (or the pseudogene TRBV3-2), the J gene TRBJ2-5; 7 bases agree with TRBD1. Germline V gives CDR1 LGHDT, CDR2 YNNKEL (reference sequence). The CDR3 totals 14 residues. V lost 6 bases to trimming and J lost 5 bases; unmatched junction nucleotides: 9. For the CDR3, the DNA is TGTGCCAGCAGGGTGAGGGGGCTTTCGGAGACCCAGTACTTC. Protein: CASRVRGLSETQYF.

The rearrangement links TRBV5-1 to TRBJ2-3, with D possibly TRBD2 on 6 matching bases. The CDR3 spans 15 residues. Germline CDR1 reads SGHRS; CDR2 reads YFSETQ. Trimming cost V 3 bases and J 4 bases, with 15 bases left between them. The CDR3 spells CASSSRTGGPDTQYF. The CDR3 DNA is TGCGCCAGCAGCTCCAGGACCGGGGGTCCAGATACGCAGTATTTT.